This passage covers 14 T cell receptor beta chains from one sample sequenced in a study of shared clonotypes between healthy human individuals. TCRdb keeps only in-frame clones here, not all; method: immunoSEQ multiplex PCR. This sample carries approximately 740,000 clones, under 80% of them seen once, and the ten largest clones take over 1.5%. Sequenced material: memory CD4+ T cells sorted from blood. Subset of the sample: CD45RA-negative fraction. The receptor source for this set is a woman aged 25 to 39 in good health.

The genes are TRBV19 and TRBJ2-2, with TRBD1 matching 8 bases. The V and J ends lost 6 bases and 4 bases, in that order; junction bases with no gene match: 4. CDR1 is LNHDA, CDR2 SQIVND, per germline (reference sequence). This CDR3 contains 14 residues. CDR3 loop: CASRQGASTGELFF. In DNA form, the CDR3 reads TGTGCCAGTAGGCAGGGGGCTAGCACCGGGGAGCTGTTTTTT.

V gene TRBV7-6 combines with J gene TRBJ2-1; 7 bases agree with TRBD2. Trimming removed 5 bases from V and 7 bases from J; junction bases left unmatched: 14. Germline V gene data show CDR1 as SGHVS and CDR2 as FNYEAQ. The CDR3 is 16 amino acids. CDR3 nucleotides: TGTGCCAGCAGCACAAGGTATCGCGGGAGAGGGAATGAGCAGTTCTTC. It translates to CASSTRYRGRGNEQFF.

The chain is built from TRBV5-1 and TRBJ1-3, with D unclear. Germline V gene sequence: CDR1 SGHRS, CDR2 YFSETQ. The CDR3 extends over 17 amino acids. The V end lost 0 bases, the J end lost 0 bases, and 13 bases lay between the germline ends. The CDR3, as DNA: TGCGCCAGCAGCTTGGTCGCCGACGGGCGCTCTGGAAACACCATATATTTT. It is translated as CASSLVADGRSGNTIYF.

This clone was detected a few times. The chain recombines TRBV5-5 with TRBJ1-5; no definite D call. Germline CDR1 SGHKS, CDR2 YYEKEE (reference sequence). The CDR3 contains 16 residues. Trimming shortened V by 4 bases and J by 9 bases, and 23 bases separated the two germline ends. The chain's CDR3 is CASSPDHWAGGGPQHF. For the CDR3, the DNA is TGTGCCAGCAGCCCCGACCACTGGGCAGGAGGTGGGCCCCAGCATTTT.

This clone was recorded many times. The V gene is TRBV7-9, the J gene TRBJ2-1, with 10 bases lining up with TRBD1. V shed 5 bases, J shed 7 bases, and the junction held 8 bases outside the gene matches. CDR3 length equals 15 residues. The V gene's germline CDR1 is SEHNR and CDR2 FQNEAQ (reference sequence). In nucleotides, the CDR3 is TGTGCCAGCAGCCGCGGACAGGGGGTAATTAATGAGCAGTTCTTC. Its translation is CASSRGQGVINEQFF.

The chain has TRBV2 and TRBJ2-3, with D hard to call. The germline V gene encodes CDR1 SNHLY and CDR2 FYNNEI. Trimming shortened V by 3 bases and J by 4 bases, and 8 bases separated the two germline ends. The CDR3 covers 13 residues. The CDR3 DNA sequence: TGTGCCAGCAGTGAGATCCGGGCAGATACGCAGTATTTT. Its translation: CASSEIRADTQYF. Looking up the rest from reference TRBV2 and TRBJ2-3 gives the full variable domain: EPEVTQTPSHQVTQMGQEVILRCVPISNHLYFYWYRQILGQKVEFLVSFYNNEISEKSEIFDDQFSVERPDGSNFTLKIRSTKLEDSAMYFCASSEIRADTQYFGPGTRLTVL.

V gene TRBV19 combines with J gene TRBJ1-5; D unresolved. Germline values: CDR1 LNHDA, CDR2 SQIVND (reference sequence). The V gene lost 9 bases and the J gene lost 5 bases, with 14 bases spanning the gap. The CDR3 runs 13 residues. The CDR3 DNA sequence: TGTGCCAGCTCTACGAGGGTCCATCAGCCCCAGCATTTT. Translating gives CASSTRVHQPQHF. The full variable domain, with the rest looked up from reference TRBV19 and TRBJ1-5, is DGGITQSPKYLFRKEGQNVTLSCEQNLNHDAMYWYRQDPGQGLRLIYYSQIVNDFQKGDIAEGYSVSREKKESFPLTVTSAQKNPTAFYLCASSTRVHQPQHFGDGTRLSIL.

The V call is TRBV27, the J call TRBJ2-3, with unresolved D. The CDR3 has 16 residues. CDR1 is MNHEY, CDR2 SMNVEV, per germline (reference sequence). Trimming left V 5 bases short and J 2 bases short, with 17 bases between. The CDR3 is CASSPPDGRLTDTQYF. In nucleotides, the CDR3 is TGTGCCAGCAGTCCCCCAGACGGGCGGCTCACAGATACGCAGTATTTT.

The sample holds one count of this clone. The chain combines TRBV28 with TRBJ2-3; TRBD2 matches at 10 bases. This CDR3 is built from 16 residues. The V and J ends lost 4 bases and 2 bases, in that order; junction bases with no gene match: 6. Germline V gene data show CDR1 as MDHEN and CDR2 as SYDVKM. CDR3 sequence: CASSSIAGGFTDTQYF. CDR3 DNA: TGTGCCAGCAGTTCTATAGCGGGAGGTTTCACAGATACGCAGTATTTT.

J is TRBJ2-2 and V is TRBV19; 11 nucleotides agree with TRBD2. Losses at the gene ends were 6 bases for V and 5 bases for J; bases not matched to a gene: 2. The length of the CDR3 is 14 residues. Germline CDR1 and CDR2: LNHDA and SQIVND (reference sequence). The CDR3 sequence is CASRPSGGTGELFF. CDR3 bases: TGTGCCAGTAGACCTAGCGGGGGGACCGGGGAGCTGTTTTTT.

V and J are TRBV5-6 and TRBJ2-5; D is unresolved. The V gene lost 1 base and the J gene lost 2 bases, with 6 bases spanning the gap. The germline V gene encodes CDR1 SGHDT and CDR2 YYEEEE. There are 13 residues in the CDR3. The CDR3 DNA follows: TGTGCCAGCAGCTTGTACCAGCAAGAGACCCAGTACTTC. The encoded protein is CASSLYQQETQYF.

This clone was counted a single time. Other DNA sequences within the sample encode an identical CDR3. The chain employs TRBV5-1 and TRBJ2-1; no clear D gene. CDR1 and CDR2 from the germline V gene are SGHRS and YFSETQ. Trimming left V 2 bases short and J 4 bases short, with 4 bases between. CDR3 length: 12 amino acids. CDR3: CASSLQYNEQFF. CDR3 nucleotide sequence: TGCGCCAGCAGCTTACAATACAATGAGCAGTTCTTC.

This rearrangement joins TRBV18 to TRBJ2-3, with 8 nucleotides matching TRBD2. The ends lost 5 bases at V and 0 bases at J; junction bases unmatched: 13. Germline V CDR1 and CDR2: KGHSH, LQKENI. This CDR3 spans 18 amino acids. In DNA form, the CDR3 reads TGTGCCAGCTCAGGAACTAGCGGAGGGGCCACTAGCACAGATACGCAGTATTTT. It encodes CASSGTSGGATSTDTQYF. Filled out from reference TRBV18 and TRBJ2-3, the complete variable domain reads NAGVMQNPRHLVRRRGQEARLRCSPMKGHSHVYWYRQLPEEGLKFMVYLQKENIIDESGMPKERFSAEFPKEGPSILRIQQVVRGDSAAYFCASSGTSGGATSTDTQYFGPGTRLTVL.

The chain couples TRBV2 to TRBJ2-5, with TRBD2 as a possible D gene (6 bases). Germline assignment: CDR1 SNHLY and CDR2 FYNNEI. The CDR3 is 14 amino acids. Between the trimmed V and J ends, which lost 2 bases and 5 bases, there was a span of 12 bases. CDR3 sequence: CASSELGGAETQYF. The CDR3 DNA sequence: TGTGCCAGCAGTGAACTCGGGGGAGCGGAGACCCAGTACTTC.